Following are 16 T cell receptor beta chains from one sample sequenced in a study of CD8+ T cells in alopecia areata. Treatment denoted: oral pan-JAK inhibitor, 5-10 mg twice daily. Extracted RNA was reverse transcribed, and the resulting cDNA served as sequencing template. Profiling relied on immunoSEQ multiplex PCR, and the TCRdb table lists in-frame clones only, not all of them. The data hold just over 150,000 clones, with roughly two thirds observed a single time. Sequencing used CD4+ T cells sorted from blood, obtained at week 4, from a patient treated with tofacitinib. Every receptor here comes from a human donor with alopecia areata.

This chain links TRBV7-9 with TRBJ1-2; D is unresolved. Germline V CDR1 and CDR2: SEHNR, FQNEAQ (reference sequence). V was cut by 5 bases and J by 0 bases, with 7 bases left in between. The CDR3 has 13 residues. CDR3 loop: CASSQGTNYGYTF. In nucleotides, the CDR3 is TGTGCCAGCAGCCAAGGAACTAACTATGGCTACACCTTC.

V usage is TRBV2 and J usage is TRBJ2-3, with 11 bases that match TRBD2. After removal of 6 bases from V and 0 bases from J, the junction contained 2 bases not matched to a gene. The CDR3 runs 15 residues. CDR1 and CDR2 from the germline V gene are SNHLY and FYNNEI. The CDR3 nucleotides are TGTGCCAGCAGAGCTAGCGGGGGGAGCACAGATACGCAGTATTTT. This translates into CASRASGGSTDTQYF.

The CDR3: CAWSTGMYEQYF. The CDR3 DNA reads as TGTGCCTGGAGTACCGGGATGTACGAGCAGTACTTC. V usage is TRBV30 and J usage is TRBJ2-7, with D perhaps matching TRBD2 (5 bases). V lost 2 bases, J lost 4 bases, and 9 bases lay in between. The germline CDR1 and CDR2 sequences are GTSNPN and SVGIG (reference sequence). This CDR3 has 12 residues.

The CDR3 region has the DNA TGTGCCAGCAGCTTAGAGACAGGTGAAGCTTTCTTT. Amino acid sequence: CASSLETGEAFF. The chain combines TRBV7-9 with TRBJ1-1, with a tentative D call TRBD1 (6 bases). V lost 1 base to trimming and J lost 7 bases, with 7 bases between them. CDR1 and CDR2 from the germline V gene are SEHNR and FQNEAQ (reference sequence). The CDR3 is 12 residues long. The entire variable domain, with the rest obtained from reference TRBV7-9 and TRBJ1-1, is as follows: DTGVSQNPRHKITKRGQNVTFRCDPISEHNRLYWYRQTLGQGPEFLTYFQNEAQLEKSRLLSDRFSAERPKGSFSTLEIQRTEQGDSAMYLCASSLETGEAFFGQGTRLTVV.

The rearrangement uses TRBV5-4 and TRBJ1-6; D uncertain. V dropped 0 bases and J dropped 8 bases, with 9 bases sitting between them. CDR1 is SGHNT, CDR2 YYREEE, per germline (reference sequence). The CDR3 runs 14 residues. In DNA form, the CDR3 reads TGTGCCAGCAGCTTGGATTCCGGCGATTCACCCCTCCACTTT. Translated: CASSLDSGDSPLHF.

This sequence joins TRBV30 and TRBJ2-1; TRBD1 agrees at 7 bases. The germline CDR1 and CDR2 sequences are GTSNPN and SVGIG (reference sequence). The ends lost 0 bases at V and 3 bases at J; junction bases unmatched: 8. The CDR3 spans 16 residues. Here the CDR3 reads CAWSVRDRVYYNEQFF. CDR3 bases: TGTGCCTGGAGTGTTCGAGACAGGGTATACTACAATGAGCAGTTCTTC.

The CDR3 loop reads CASSLGRGLGNTIYF. CDR3 bases: TGTGCCAGCAGCTTGGGCAGGGGGCTGGGAAACACCATATATTTT. The chain joins TRBV5-6 to TRBJ1-3; 8 positions agree with TRBD1. CDR3 length: 15 residues. Germline assignment: CDR1 SGHDT and CDR2 YYEEEE. With 0 bases clipped from V and 4 bases from J, the junction kept 3 bases outside the gene matches.

The CDR3 spells CAWSRQDFSYNSPLHF. CDR3 sequence (DNA): TGTGCCTGGAGTAGGCAGGACTTCTCCTATAATTCACCCCTCCACTTT. J is TRBJ1-6 and V is TRBV30; D is ambiguous. CDR3 length equals 16 residues. The germline V and J ends were trimmed by 2 bases and 0 bases, with 11 bases remaining between them. Looked up from germline, CDR1 is GTSNPN and CDR2 is SVGIG (reference sequence).

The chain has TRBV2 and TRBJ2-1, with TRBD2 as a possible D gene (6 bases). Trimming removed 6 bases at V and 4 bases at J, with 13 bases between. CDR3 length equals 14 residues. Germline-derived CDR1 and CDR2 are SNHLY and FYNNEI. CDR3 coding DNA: TGTGCCAGCAGGGGATTGCGGGGTTACAATGAGCAGTTCTTC. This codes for CASRGLRGYNEQFF. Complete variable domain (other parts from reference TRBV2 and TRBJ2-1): EPEVTQTPSHQVTQMGQEVILRCVPISNHLYFYWYRQILGQKVEFLVSFYNNEISEKSEIFDDQFSVERPDGSNFTLKIRSTKLEDSAMYFCASRGLRGYNEQFFGPGTRLTVL.

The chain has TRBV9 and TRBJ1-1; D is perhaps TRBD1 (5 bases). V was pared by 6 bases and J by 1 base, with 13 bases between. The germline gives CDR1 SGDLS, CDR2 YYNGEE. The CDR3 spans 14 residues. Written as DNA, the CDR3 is TGTGCCAGCACCCAAACAGGAGCGAACACTGAAGCTTTCTTT. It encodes CASTQTGANTEAFF.

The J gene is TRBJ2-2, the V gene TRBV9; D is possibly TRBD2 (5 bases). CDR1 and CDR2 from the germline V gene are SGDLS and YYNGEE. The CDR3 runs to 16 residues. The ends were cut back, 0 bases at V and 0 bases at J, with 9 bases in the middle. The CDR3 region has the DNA TGTGCCAGCAGCGTAGATCCTAGCTCGAACACCGGGGAGCTGTTTTTT. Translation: CASSVDPSSNTGELFF.

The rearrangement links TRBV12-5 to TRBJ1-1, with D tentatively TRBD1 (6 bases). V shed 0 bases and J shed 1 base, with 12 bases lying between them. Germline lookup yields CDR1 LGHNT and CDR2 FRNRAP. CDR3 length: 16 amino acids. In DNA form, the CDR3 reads TGTGCTAGTGGTTTGGTCCTCGGGACACCGAACACTGAAGCTTTCTTT. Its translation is CASGLVLGTPNTEAFF.

The CDR3 DNA sequence: TGTGCCAGCAAAGGGGGCGCAGATACGCAGTATTTT. This encodes CASKGGADTQYF. This chain connects TRBV2 to TRBJ2-3; 7 bases match TRBD1. V was pared by 7 bases and J by 4 bases, with 2 bases of the junction left unmatched. Germline V gene sequence: CDR1 SNHLY, CDR2 FYNNEI. This CDR3 is built from 12 residues.

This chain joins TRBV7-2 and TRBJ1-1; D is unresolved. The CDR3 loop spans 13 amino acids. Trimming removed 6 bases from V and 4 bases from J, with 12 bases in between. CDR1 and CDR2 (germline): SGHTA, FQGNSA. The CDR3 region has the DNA TGTGCCAGCAGAGTAGGGATGCCCACTGAAGCTTTCTTT. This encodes CASRVGMPTEAFF.

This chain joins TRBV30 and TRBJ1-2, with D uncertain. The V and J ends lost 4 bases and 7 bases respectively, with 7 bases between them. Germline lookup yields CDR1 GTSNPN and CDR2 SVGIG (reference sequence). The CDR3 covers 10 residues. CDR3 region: CAWKQLGYTF. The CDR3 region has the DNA TGTGCCTGGAAACAGCTTGGCTACACCTTC.

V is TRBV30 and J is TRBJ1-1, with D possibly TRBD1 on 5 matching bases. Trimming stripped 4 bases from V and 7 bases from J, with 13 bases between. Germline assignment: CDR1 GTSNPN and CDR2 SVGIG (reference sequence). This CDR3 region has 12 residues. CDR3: CAWKKQVLEAFF. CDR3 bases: TGTGCCTGGAAAAAACAGGTACTTGAAGCTTTCTTT.